The sequence of this TCR beta chain was determined in a study of shared clonotypes between healthy human individuals. Study background: The plates for each donor numbered three CD4 naive, three CD4 memory, two CD8 naive and one CD8 memory.

The CDR3 loop spans 17 amino acids. Trimming pared 5 bases from V and 5 bases from J, leaving 23 bases between. Germline CDR1 is SGHNT and CDR2 is YYREEE (reference sequence). Method: immunoSEQ multiplex PCR; TCRdb's copy keeps in-frame clones and lacks some. The sample lists 650,000 to 750,000 clones, about three quarters seen once, with 1.5% to 2% in the top ten. The sequence was obtained from a woman in her twenties or thirties in good health. The sequenced sample was memory CD4+ T cells sorted from blood. Subset noted: CD45RA-negative fraction. V is TRBV5-4 and J is TRBJ2-1; tentative D call: TRBD2 (6 bases). CDR3 DNA sequence: TGTGCCAGCAGGTTCGGCCTGGTAGCGGAGGCGGACAATGAGCAGTTCTTC. It translates to CASRFGLVAEADNEQFF.